This T cell receptor beta chain was captured by sequencing in a study of blood T cell repertoires in COVID-19. At the level of the study: The origin of the acute and convalescent COVID-19 samples was the United States, Italy and Spain. The cDNA or gDNA used as material had been derived from T cells, B-cell-depleted T cells, or PBMCs.

The CDR3 is 16 amino acids. V lost 0 bases to trimming and J lost 8 bases, with 18 bases between them. CDR1 and CDR2 from the germline V gene are SGHRS and YFSETQ. Per the original data handling: Estimated nucleated cell counts came from reference gene primer amplification. The protocol was immunoSEQ multiplex PCR, while the TCRdb copy is restricted to in-frame clones and leaves out a portion. V, J and clone size are those of that table, while D and trimming were read from the DNA. Of about 110,000 clones listed, about two thirds are singletons. The receptor was derived from a human donor with acute or convalescent COVID-19. The donor label of this sample is uncertain. The chain combines TRBV5-1 with TRBJ2-1; perhaps TRBD1 as D (5 bases). Sequencing was carried out using peripheral blood. CDR3: CASSLEAGMRSDEQFF. The DNA of the CDR3 is TGCGCCAGCAGCTTGGAAGCAGGGATGAGGAGCGATGAGCAGTTCTTC.